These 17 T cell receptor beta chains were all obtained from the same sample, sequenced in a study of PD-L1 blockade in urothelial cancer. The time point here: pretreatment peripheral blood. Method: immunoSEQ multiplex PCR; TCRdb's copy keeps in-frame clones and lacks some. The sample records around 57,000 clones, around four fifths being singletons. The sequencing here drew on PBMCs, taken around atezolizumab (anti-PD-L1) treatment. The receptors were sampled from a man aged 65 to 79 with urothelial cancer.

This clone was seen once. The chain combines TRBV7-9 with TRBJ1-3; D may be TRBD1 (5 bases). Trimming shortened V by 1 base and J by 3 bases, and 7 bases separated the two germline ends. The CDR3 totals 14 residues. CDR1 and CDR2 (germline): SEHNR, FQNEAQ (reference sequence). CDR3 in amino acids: CASSLDQGGNTIYF. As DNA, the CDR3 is TGTGCCAGCAGCTTAGATCAGGGTGGAAACACCATATATTTT.

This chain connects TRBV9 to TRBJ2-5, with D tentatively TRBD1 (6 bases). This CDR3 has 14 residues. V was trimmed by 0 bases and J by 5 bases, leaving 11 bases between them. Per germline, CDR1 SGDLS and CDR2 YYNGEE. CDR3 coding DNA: TGTGCCAGCAGCGTAGCACAGGGTGCGGAGACCCAGTACTTC. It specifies CASSVAQGAETQYF. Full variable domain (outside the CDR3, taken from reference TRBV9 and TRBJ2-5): DSGVTQTPKHLITATGQRVTLRCSPRSGDLSVYWYQQSLDQGLQFLIQYYNGEERAKGNILERFSAQQFPDLHSELNLSSLELGDSALYFCASSVAQGAETQYFGPGTRLLVL.

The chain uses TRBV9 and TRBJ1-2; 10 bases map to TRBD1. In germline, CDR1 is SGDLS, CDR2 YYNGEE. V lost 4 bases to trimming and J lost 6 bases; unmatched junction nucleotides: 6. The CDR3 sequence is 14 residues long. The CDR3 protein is CASSPDRGHNGYTF. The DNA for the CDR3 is TGTGCCAGCAGCCCCGACAGGGGGCATAATGGCTACACCTTC.

Written as DNA, the CDR3 is TGTGCCAGCAGCCTTACCGGGACAGCCTACGAGCAGTACTTC. This codes for CASSLTGTAYEQYF. V and J are TRBV5-8 and TRBJ2-7; 7 bases are a match to TRBD1. In germline, CDR1 is SGHTS, CDR2 YDEGEE. Trimming at V came to 4 bases and at J to 2 bases, leaving 6 bases not matched to a gene. This CDR3 contains 14 residues. Using reference TRBV5-8 and TRBJ2-7 for the parts outside the CDR3, the full variable domain is EAGVTQSPTHLIKTRGQQATLRCSPISGHTSVYWYQQALGLGLQFLLWYDEGEERNRGNFPPRFSGRQFPNYSSELNVNALELEDSALYLCASSLTGTAYEQYFGPGTRLTVT.

The CDR3 DNA follows: TGTGCCAGCAGCGTAGACCCGAGGGTGGGCGACGAGCAGTACTTC. This encodes CASSVDPRVGDEQYF. The V call is TRBV9, the J call TRBJ2-7; the D gene is possibly TRBD2 (5 bases). Germline CDR1 reads SGDLS; CDR2 reads YYNGEE. The V and J ends lost 0 bases and 5 bases respectively, with 15 bases between them. This CDR3 is built from 15 residues.

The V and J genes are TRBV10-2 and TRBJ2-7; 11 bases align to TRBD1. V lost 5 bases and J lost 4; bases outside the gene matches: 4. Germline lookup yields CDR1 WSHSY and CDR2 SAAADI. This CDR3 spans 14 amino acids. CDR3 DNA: TGCGCCAGCAGTCAGGGGACAGGGGGATACGAGCAGTACTTC. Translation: CASSQGTGGYEQYF.

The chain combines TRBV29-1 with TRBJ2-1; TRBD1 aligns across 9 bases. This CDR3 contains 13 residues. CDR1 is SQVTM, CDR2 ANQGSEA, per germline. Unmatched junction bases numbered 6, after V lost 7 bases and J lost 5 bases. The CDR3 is CSAGTGLNNEQFF. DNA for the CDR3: TGCAGCGCCGGGACAGGGCTTAACAATGAGCAGTTCTTC.

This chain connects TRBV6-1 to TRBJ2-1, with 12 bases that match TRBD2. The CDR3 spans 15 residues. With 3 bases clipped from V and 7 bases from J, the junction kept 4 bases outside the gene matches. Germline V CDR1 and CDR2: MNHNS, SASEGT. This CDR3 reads CASSDRLAGANEQFF. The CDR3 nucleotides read TGTGCCAGCAGTGACCGACTAGCGGGAGCAAATGAGCAGTTCTTC.

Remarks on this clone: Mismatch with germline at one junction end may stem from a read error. This chain's CDR3 is CASSGGYDYTF. As DNA, the CDR3 is TGTGCCAGCAGTGGGGGCTATGACTACACCTTC. V is TRBV27 and J is TRBJ1-2, with D perhaps matching TRBD1 (6 bases). This CDR3 is 11 amino acids long. CDR1 MNHEY and CDR2 SMNVEV come from the germline V gene (reference sequence).

Here the CDR3 reads CAWSVVRALSANYGYTF. DNA for the CDR3: TGTGCCTGGAGTGTGGTCAGGGCGTTATCGGCTAACTATGGCTACACCTTC. V gene TRBV30 combines with J gene TRBJ1-2; perhaps TRBD1 as D (5 bases). The CDR3 loop spans 17 amino acids. Germline V gene data show CDR1 as GTSNPN and CDR2 as SVGIG (reference sequence). The V gene lost 0 bases and the J gene lost 0 bases, with 17 bases spanning the gap. Full variable domain (remainder filled in from reference TRBV30 and TRBJ1-2): SQTIHQWPATLVQPVGSPLSLECTVEGTSNPNLYWYRQAAGRGLQLLFYSVGIGQISSEVPQNLSASRPQDRQFILSSKKLLLSDSGFYLCAWSVVRALSANYGYTFGSGTRLTVV.

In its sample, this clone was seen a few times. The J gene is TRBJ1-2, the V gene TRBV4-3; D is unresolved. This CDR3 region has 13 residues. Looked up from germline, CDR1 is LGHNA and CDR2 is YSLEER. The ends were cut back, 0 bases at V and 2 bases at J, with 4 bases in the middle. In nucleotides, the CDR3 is TGCGCCAGCAGCCAAGACGTCAACTATGGCTACACCTTC. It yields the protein CASSQDVNYGYTF.

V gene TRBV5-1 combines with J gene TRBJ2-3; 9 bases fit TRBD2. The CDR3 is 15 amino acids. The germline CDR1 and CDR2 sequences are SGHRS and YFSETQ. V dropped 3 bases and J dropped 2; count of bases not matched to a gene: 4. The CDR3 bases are TGCGCCAGCAGCTCCGGACTAGCGACCACAGATACGCAGTATTTT. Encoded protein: CASSSGLATTDTQYF.

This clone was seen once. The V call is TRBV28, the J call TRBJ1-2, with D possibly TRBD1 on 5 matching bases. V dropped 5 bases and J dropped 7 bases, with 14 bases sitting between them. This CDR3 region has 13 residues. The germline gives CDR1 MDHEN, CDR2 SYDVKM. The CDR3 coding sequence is TGTGCCAGCAGTGACCCGGACAATCGTGGCTACACCTTC. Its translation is CASSDPDNRGYTF.

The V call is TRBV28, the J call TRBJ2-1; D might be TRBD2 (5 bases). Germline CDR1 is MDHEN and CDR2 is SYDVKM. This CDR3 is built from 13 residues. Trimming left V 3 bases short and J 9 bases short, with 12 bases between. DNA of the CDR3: TGTGCCAGCAGTTTGAGTCTAGCAGGTGAGCAGTTCTTC. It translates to CASSLSLAGEQFF.

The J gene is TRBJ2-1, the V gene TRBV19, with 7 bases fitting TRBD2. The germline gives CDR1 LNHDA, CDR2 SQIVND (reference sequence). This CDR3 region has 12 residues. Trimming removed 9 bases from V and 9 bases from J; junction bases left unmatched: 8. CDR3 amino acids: CASLGGLGEQFF. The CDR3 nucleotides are TGTGCCAGCCTGGGAGGGCTGGGTGAGCAGTTCTTC.

CDR3 region: CASSPGGGEQYF. The CDR3 nucleotides read TGTGCCAGCAGCCCAGGGGGCGGCGAGCAGTACTTC. The genes are TRBV6-6 and TRBJ2-7; TRBD1 aligns across 8 bases. The ends lost 6 bases at V and 6 bases at J; junction bases unmatched: 4. CDR1 is MNHNY and CDR2 is SVGAGI in the germline V gene (reference sequence). There are 12 residues in the CDR3.

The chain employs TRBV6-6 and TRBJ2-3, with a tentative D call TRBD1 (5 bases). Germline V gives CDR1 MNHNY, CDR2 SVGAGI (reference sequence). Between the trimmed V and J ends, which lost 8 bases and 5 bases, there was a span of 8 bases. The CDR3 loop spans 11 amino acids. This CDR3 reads CASQGVDTQYF. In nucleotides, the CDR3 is TGTGCCAGCCAAGGGGTAGATACGCAGTATTTT.